The count of the clone carrying this T cell receptor beta chain is one. This sample is part of a study of blood T cell repertoires in COVID-19. On the study more broadly: Material from acute and convalescent COVID-19 was sourced from the United States, Italy and Spain. T cells, B-cell-depleted T cells, or PBMCs provided the cDNA or gDNA that served as material.

V gave up 0 bases and J gave up 8 bases, with 14 bases separating them. This CDR3 comprises 15 residues. Germline V gene lookup returns CDR1 MGHRA and CDR2 YSYEKL. Enrollment of patients from Seattle took place during active infection, with longitudinal follow-up. In the study's own analysis: Cell counts per sample came from amplifying reference gene primers. Method: immunoSEQ multiplex PCR; TCRdb's copy keeps in-frame clones and lacks some. The DNA gave D and trimming, while V, J and clone size come from that table. The table lists 150,000 to 200,000 clones, less than 90% of them singletons. The gene calls are TRBV4-1 and TRBJ2-1; D perhaps matches TRBD1 (6 bases). Sequencing was done on a sample of peripheral blood. The TCR sequence derives from an older woman with COVID-19, enrolled during active disease. The CDR3 nucleotides are TGCGCCAGCAGCCAAGATCCCACAGGGCGAGATGAGCAGTTCTTC. It codes for CASSQDPTGRDEQFF.